The T cell receptor (beta chain) under discussion was sequenced for a study of identical twins. Study outcomes and limitations: Insertions were reduced in abundant cord blood beta clonotypes but not in memory repertoires.

From the 5' RACE reads, TCRdb called clonotypes with MiXCR, one entry per CDR3 protein. In the table there are some 690,000 distinct CDR3 sequences, approximately 22% of which are singletons. The germline V gene encodes CDR1 SQVTM and CDR2 ANQGSEA. The CDR3 covers 14 residues. V lost 4 bases to trimming and J lost 4 bases; unmatched junction nucleotides: 6. This clonotype has more than one count but fewer than ten. Antigen: not known. This sample also appeared in a second study, on T cells expressing NK-cell markers. This second study notes: Repertoires of TCR beta were obtained from T cells sorted as CD3+CD56+NKG2C+, CD3+CD56+NKG2C- and CD3+CD56-NKG2C+. NKG2C+ dominant clonotypes from several donors made up about 1.0-8% of CD8+ T cells. Expanded clones of NKG2C+ T cells had an unclear HCMV specificity.

The source of this sequence is a woman in her late teens or twenties in good health. The material sequenced was PBMCs. V gene TRBV29-1 combines with J gene TRBJ2-1; TRBD2 matches at 8 bases. In DNA form, the CDR3 reads TGCAGCGTTGGGGGGACTAGAGGTTACAATGAGCAGTTCTTC. Translating it yields CSVGGTRGYNEQFF.